One sample yielded the 17 T cell receptor beta chains listed below, sequenced in a study of patients and donors after allogeneic stem cell transplantation. Each CDR3 protein is one row after TCRdb ran MiXCR on the RT-PCR reads. The table has about 12,000 distinct CDR3 sequences, about 25% seen once; the top ten hold about 47%. The sample was blood, either unsorted or a sorted T cell fraction (not recorded which). These receptors all stem from a human donor who was either an allogeneic HSCT recipient or a stem cell or donor lymphocyte infusion donor (not recorded which). It is not recorded whose cells these are; they may come from a transplant donor.

This rearrangement joins TRBV4-2 to TRBJ2-1; TRBD2 agrees at 13 bases. Germline CDR1 LGHNA, CDR2 YNFKEQ. The CDR3 runs to 15 residues. The J segment lost 5 bases and the V segment lost 5 bases, leaving 3 bases of the junction unmatched. CDR3 residues: CASSLGTSGNNEQFF. CDR3 in DNA: TGTGCCAGCAGCTTGGGGACTAGCGGGAACAATGAGCAGTTCTTC.

This clonotype was detected only a few times. The V gene is TRBV7-2, the J gene TRBJ1-5; the D is unclear. Trimming removed 5 bases from V and 4 bases from J, with 12 bases in between. The CDR3 consists of 14 residues. Germline values: CDR1 SGHTA, CDR2 FQGNSA. The CDR3 DNA reads as TGTGCCAGCAGCCTCAAGACGGGGAATCAGCCCCAGCATTTT. It specifies CASSLKTGNQPQHF.

On this clonotype: A single base separates this from a much larger clone, so it may be a read error. The chain links TRBV15 to TRBJ1-5, with 7 bases that match TRBD1. Germline assignment: CDR1 LNHNV and CDR2 YYDKDF (reference sequence). The CDR3 consists of 18 residues. J gave up 8 bases and V 0 bases, and 16 bases lay outside the gene matches. The CDR3 here is CATSRDGIGTERNKPQHF. As DNA, the CDR3 is TGTGCCACCAGCAGAGATGGGATCGGGACAGAGAGAAATAAGCCCCAGCATTTT.

This clonotype was recorded a few times. The chain is built from TRBV5-4 and TRBJ1-2; no clear D gene. V lost 0 bases and J lost 0, with 12 bases in between. This CDR3 has 16 residues. CDR1 and CDR2 from the germline V gene are SGHNT and YYREEE (reference sequence). CDR3 coding DNA: TGTGCCAGCAGCTTGGGGCGAGACGGCTCTAACTATGGCTACACCTTC. Translated, it gives CASSLGRDGSNYGYTF.

This clonotype has only a few counts. The V call is TRBV29-1, the J call TRBJ1-5, with 9 bases fitting TRBD1. This CDR3 spans 15 amino acids. V shed 6 bases, J shed 1 base, and the junction held 7 bases outside the gene matches. Germline CDR1 is SQVTM and CDR2 is ANQGSEA. The CDR3 coding sequence is TGCAGCGTGGCCGGGACAGGGAACAGCAATCAGCCCCAGCATTTT. This sequence encodes CSVAGTGNSNQPQHF. Full variable domain (missing parts from reference TRBV29-1 and TRBJ1-5): SAVISQKPSRDICQRGTSLTIQCQVDSQVTMMFWYRQQPGQSLTLIATANQGSEATYESGFVIDKFPISRPNLTFSTLTVSNMSPEDSSIYLCSVAGTGNSNQPQHFGDGTRLSIL.

This clonotype was seen many times. The V gene is TRBV7-9, the J gene TRBJ1-6; 9 bases align to TRBD1. This CDR3 has 15 residues. Trimming cost V 4 bases and J 10 bases; bases outside gene matches: 8. Germline CDR1 and CDR2: SEHNR and FQNEAQ (reference sequence). This CDR3 is CASSSGQGIESPLHF. CDR3 sequence (DNA): TGTGCCAGCAGCTCCGGACAGGGGATTGAATCACCCCTCCACTTT. Full variable domain (remainder filled in from reference TRBV7-9 and TRBJ1-6): DTGVSQNPRHKITKRGQNVTFRCDPISEHNRLYWYRQTLGQGPEFLTYFQNEAQLEKSRLLSDRFSAERPKGSFSTLEIQRTEQGDSAMYLCASSSGQGIESPLHFGNGTRLTVT.

The chain recombines TRBV9 with TRBJ2-2; maybe TRBD1 (6 bases). Trimming pared 3 bases from V and 1 base from J, leaving 13 bases between. This CDR3 comprises 16 residues. Germline CDR1 is SGDLS and CDR2 is YYNGEE. CDR3 nucleotide sequence: TGTGCCAGCAGCGGAGCACAGGGTGGGAACACCGGGGAGCTGTTTTTT. As protein: CASSGAQGGNTGELFF.

This chain connects TRBV20-1 to TRBJ2-7; 10 bases line up with TRBD1. The germline gives CDR1 DFQATT, CDR2 SNEGSKA (reference sequence). The CDR3 is made up of 14 amino acids. Trimming took 2 bases from V and 6 from J; bases not matched to a gene: 7. CDR3 sequence reads: CSARWGQGYGEQYF. The CDR3 nucleotides are TGCAGTGCTAGATGGGGACAGGGGTATGGCGAGCAGTACTTC.

In its sample, this clonotype was seen a few times. The chain carries TRBV6-6 and TRBJ1-1; D gene uncertain. The CDR3 spans 16 residues. Germline CDR1 is MNHNY and CDR2 is SVGAGI (reference sequence). Deletions cut 4 bases from V and 1 base from J, with 16 bases between. The CDR3 loop reads CASSFGPGVANTEAFF. The DNA for the CDR3 is TGTGCCAGCAGTTTCGGTCCAGGAGTGGCGAACACTGAAGCTTTCTTT.

The gene calls are TRBV12-3 or TRBV12-4 and TRBJ2-1; 7 bases line up with TRBD1. This CDR3 comprises 14 residues. The junction had 8 bases not matched to a gene; V was cut back by 2 bases and J by 10 bases. DNA of the CDR3: TGTGCCAGCAGTTTATTCGTTCGGGACAGCGAGCAGTTCTTC. It specifies CASSLFVRDSEQFF.

The V and J genes are TRBV7-9 and TRBJ2-5; 13 nucleotides match TRBD2. The ends lost 5 bases at V and 4 bases at J; junction bases unmatched: 4. CDR1 and CDR2 from the germline V gene are SEHNR and FQNEAQ (reference sequence). CDR3 size: 15 residues. Here the CDR3 DNA reads TGTGCCAGCAGCCCGGGACTAGCGGGAAGAGAGACCCAGTACTTC. Translation: CASSPGLAGRETQYF.

This clonotype occurred many times. The rearrangement uses TRBV12-3 or TRBV12-4 and TRBJ1-1; D is undetermined. The CDR3 spans 13 residues. V was shortened by 5 bases and J by 6 bases, with 13 bases between the two germline ends. The CDR3 sequence is CASSNEPGAEAFF. The CDR3 nucleotides are TGTGCCAGCAGTAACGAACCTGGGGCTGAAGCTTTCTTT.

This clonotype was detected only a few times. The chain uses TRBV18 and TRBJ1-3; weak D call: TRBD1 (5 bases). The germline V gene has CDR1 KGHSH and CDR2 LQKENI. This CDR3 comprises 13 residues. V was trimmed by 5 bases and J by 4 bases, leaving 9 bases between them. CDR3: CASSGTEGNTIYF. Here the CDR3 DNA reads TGTGCCAGCTCAGGGACGGAAGGAAACACCATATATTTT.

Only a few counts were recorded for this clonotype. The chain uses TRBV12-3 or TRBV12-4 and TRBJ2-2; no firm D call. The CDR3 runs to 15 residues. The V end lost 1 base, the J end lost 0 bases, and 6 bases lay between the germline ends. DNA for the CDR3: TGTGCCAGCAGTTTAGAGACACCGAACACCGGGGAGCTGTTTTTT. Protein: CASSLETPNTGELFF.

This chain joins TRBV5-1 and TRBJ2-3; D possibly matches TRBD1 or TRBD2 (6 bases each). The CDR3 is made up of 17 amino acids. Germline-derived CDR1 and CDR2 are SGHRS and YFSETQ. The V end was cut by 3 bases, the J end by 3 bases, with 20 bases between. CDR3 bases: TGCGCCAGCAGCTCCCCCCCCCACCGGGGGCTGACAGATACGCAGTATTTT. As protein: CASSSPPHRGLTDTQYF. Together with reference TRBV5-1 and TRBJ2-3, the CDR3 gives the full variable domain: KAGVTQTPRYLIKTRGQQVTLSCSPISGHRSVSWYQQTPGQGLQFLFEYFSETQRNKGNFPGRFSGRQFSNSRSEMNVSTLELGDSALYLCASSSPPHRGLTDTQYFGPGTRLTVL.

This clonotype was seen more than once but under ten times. The DNA of the CDR3 is TGTGCCAGCAGTTCCCGGGACAGGGTTAACATTCAGTACTTC. Protein sequence: CASSSRDRVNIQYF. V is TRBV12-3 or TRBV12-4 and J is TRBJ2-4; 9 nucleotides line up with TRBD1. J was trimmed by 7 bases and V by 4 bases; bases with no gene match: 5. The CDR3 is made up of 14 amino acids.

This chain connects TRBV5-1 to TRBJ2-2; D may correspond to TRBD1 or TRBD2 (5 bases each). V was trimmed by 4 bases and J by 2 bases, leaving 9 bases between them. The CDR3 covers 14 residues. Germline V lookup: CDR1 SGHRS, CDR2 YFSETQ. The CDR3 is CASSPGTNTGELFF. CDR3 DNA: TGCGCCAGCAGCCCCGGGACCAACACCGGGGAGCTGTTTTTT.